The TCR beta chain under discussion was sequenced for a study of shared clonotypes between healthy human individuals. Study background: CD4 naive and memory got three plates each, CD8 naive two, CD8 memory one.

The CDR3 has 14 residues. Germline V lookup: CDR1 MNHEY, CDR2 SVGAGI. Losses at the gene ends were 8 bases for V and 5 bases for J; bases not matched to a gene: 5. Study-wide points: A small donor pool kept down the genetic and exposure-history diversity that was represented.

Each cell subset's genomic DNA was divided evenly among several immunoSEQ plates. Method: immunoSEQ multiplex PCR; TCRdb's copy keeps in-frame clones and lacks some. The table shows about 2.4 million clones, with roughly 93% occurring only once. A note on this clone: Its antigen is unidentified.

The sequenced sample consisted of naive CD4+ T cells from PBMCs. Subset defined: CD45RA+ positively selected. V gene TRBV6-5 combines with J gene TRBJ2-3; TRBD2 aligns across 12 bases. The sequence was obtained from a man younger than 35 in good health. Some clones in this sample may be carry-over from other donors' samples. The CDR3: CASRLAGVEDTQYF. CDR3 DNA: TGTGCCAGCCGACTAGCGGGAGTAGAAGATACGCAGTATTTT.